This T cell receptor beta chain was found in a study of blood T cell repertoires in COVID-19. On the study more broadly: Nucleic acid was either cDNA or gDNA, and it came from T cells, B-cell-depleted T cells, or PBMCs.

Repertoires were generated with immunoSEQ multiplex PCR, while TCRdb's copy carries only in-frame clones and drops some. Among roughly 500,000 clones listed, 88% were seen once. The CDR3 totals 14 residues. Trimming pared 7 bases from V and 4 bases from J, leaving 16 bases between. CDR1 ENHRY and CDR2 SYGVKD come from the germline V gene. Each recovered donor of Cohort 3 presented with two negative PCRs, clearance, or symptom resolution. Sequenced: PBMCs or T cells enriched from blood (not recorded which). The sequence derives from a woman aged 40 to 55 who had recovered from COVID-19. The rearrangement uses TRBV10-3 and TRBJ1-1; D possibly corresponds to TRBD1 (5 bases). Written as DNA, the CDR3 is TGTGCCATCACCGACAGAGGCGGCGCCACTGAAGCTTTCTTT. This sequence encodes CAITDRGGATEAFF.